This T cell receptor (beta chain) was obtained from a study of blood T cell repertoires in COVID-19. Study-wide background: Acute and convalescent COVID-19 samples came from the United States, Italy and Spain. In each case, the material was cDNA or gDNA derived from T cells, B-cell-depleted T cells, or PBMCs.

The CDR3 is 13 amino acids. The germline V gene encodes CDR1 SQVTM and CDR2 ANQGSEA. Trimming took 2 bases from V and 4 from J, leaving 11 bases between them. Seattle-derived patients entered the study during active infection and were followed longitudinally. Source study methods: Nucleated cell number was recorded as an estimate derived from reference gene primer amplification. Profiled with immunoSEQ multiplex PCR; TCRdb holds only in-frame clones, not every one. V and J calls and clone size are as listed in that table; D and trimming were resolved from the DNA. Counted here are about 62,000 clones, 85% to 90% occurring once; the ten biggest clones make up 15% to 20%.

The clonotype comes from a woman aged 55-69 years with COVID-19, enrolled during active disease. The chain links TRBV29-1 to TRBJ1-1, with TRBD1 as a possible D gene (5 bases). Sequencing was performed on peripheral blood. This CDR3 is CSVESGLSTEAFF. Here the CDR3 DNA reads TGCAGCGTTGAATCAGGGCTAAGCACTGAAGCTTTCTTT.